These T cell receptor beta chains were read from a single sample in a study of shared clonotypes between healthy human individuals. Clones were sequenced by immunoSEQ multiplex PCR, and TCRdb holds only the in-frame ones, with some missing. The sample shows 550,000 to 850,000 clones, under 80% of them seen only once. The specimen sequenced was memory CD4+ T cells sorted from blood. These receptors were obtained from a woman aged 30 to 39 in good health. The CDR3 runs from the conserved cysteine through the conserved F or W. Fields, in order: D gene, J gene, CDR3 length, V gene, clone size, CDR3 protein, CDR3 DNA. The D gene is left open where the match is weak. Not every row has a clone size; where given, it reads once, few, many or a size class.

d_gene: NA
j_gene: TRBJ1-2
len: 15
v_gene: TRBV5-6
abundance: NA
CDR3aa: CASSLGDPRRYGYTF
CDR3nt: TGTGCCAGCAGCTTGGGGGACCCTCGGCGGTATGGCTACACCTTC

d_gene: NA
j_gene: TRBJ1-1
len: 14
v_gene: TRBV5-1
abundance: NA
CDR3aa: CASRGVGSATEAFF
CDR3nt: TGCGCCAGCCGTGGGGTCGGATCGGCCACTGAAGCTTTCTTT

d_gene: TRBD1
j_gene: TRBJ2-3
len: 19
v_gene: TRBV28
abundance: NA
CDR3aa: CASSLAGQGGRLSTDTQYF
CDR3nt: TGTGCCAGCAGTTTGGCCGGACAGGGGGGAAGGTTAAGCACAGATACGCAGTATTTT

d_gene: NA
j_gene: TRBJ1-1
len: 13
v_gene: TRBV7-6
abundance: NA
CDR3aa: CASSRDKNTEAFF
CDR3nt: TGTGCCAGCAGCCGGGACAAGAACACTGAAGCTTTCTTT

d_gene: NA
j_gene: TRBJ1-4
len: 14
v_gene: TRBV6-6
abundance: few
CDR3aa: CASSYGGLAEKLFF
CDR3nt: TGTGCCAGCAGTTACGGGGGGCTGGCTGAAAAACTGTTTTTT

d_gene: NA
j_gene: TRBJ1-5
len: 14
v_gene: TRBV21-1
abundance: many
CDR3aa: CASSNDRGQQPQHF
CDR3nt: TGTGCCAGCAGCAACGACAGGGGGCAACAGCCCCAGCATTTT

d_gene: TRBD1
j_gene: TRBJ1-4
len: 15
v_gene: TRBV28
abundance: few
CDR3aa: CASSSQGGNNEKLFF
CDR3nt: TGTGCCAGCAGCTCACAGGGGGGCAATAATGAAAAACTGTTTTTT

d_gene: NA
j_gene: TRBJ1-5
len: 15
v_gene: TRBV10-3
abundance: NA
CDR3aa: CAISESNLQAQPQHF
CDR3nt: TGTGCCATCAGTGAGTCTAATCTCCAGGCTCAGCCCCAGCATTTT

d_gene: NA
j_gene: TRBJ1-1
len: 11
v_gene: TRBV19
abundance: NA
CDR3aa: CASKGFGEAFF
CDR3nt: TGTGCCAGTAAGGGGTTCGGTGAAGCTTTCTTT

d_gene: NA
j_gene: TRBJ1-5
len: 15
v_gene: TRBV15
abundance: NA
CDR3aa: CATSGQALGNQPQHF
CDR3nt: TGTGCCACCAGCGGCCAAGCTCTTGGCAATCAGCCCCAGCATTTT

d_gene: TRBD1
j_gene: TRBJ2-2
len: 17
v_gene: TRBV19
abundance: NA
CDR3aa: CASSIGLRTGNTGELFF
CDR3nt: TGTGCCAGTAGTATAGGCCTCCGGACAGGGAACACCGGGGAGCTGTTTTTT

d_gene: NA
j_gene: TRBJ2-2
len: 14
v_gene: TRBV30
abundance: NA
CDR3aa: CAWNGEASTGELFF
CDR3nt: TGTGCCTGGAACGGGGAGGCCTCCACCGGGGAGCTGTTTTTT

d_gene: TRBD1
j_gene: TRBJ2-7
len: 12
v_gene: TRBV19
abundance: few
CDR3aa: CASRDRGNEQYF
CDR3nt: TGTGCCAGTCGGGACAGGGGAAACGAGCAGTACTTC

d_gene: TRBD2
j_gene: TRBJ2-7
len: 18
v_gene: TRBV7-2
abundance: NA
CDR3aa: CASTNPSGRAPSSYEQYF
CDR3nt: TGTGCCAGCACCAACCCTAGCGGGAGGGCGCCGAGCTCCTACGAGCAGTACTTC

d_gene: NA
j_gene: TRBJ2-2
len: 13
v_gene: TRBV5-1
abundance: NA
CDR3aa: CASSLSRTGELFF
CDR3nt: TGCGCCAGCAGCTTGAGCAGGACCGGGGAGCTGTTTTTT

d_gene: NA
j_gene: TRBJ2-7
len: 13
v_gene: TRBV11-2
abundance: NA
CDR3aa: CASSTPRLSGQYF
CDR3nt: TGTGCCAGCAGCACCCCTCGCCTCTCGGGGCAGTACTTC

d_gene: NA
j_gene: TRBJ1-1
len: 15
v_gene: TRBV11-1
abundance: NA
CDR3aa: CASSPRGNPNTEAFF
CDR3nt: TGTGCCAGCAGCCCACGGGGGAACCCGAACACTGAAGCTTTCTTT

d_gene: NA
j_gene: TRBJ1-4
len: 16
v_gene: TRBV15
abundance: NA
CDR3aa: CATSSNSGETNEKLFF
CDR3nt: TGTGCCACCAGCAGTAACAGCGGGGAGACTAATGAAAAACTGTTTTTT

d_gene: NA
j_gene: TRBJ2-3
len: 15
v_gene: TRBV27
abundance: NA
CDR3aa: CASSLFGGGTDTQYF
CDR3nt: TGTGCCAGCAGTTTATTTGGGGGAGGCACAGATACGCAGTATTTT

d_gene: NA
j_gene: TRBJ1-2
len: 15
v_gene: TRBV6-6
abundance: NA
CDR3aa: CASSYSGRARNGYTF
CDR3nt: TGTGCCAGCAGTTACTCGGGCAGGGCGAGAAATGGCTACACCTTC

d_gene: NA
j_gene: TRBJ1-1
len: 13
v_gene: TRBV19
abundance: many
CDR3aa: CASSSSPGTEAFF
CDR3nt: TGTGCCAGTAGTAGTTCGCCGGGGACTGAAGCTTTCTTT

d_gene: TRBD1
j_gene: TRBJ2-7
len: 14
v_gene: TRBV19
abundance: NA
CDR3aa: CASSAHGTDYEQYF
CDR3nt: TGTGCCAGTAGTGCCCATGGGACAGACTACGAGCAGTACTTC

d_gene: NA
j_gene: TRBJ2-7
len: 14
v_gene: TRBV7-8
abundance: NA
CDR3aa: CASSLYEGAYEQYF
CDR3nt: TGTGCCAGCAGCTTATATGAGGGGGCCTACGAGCAGTACTTC

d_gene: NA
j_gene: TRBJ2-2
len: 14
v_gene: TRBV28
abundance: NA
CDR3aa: CASRVILGTGELFF
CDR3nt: TGTGCCAGCAGGGTGATCTTGGGGACCGGGGAGCTGTTTTTT

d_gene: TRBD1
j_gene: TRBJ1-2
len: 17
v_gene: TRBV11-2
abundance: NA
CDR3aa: CASSSSFRDRDNYGYTF
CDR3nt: TGTGCCAGCAGCTCCTCTTTCCGGGACAGGGATAACTATGGCTACACCTTC

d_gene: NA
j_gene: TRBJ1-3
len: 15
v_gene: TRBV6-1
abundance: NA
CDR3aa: CASRRTDFSGNTIYF
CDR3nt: TGTGCCAGCAGGCGGACAGATTTCTCTGGAAACACCATATATTTT

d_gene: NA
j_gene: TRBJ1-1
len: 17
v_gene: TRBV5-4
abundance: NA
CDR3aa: CASSPISRGTMNTEAFF
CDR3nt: TGTGCCAGCAGCCCGATCTCTAGGGGCACCATGAACACTGAAGCTTTCTTT

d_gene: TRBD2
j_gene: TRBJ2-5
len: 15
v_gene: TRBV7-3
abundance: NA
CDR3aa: CASSLGLAGGETQYF
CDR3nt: TGTGCCAGCAGCTTAGGGCTAGCGGGAGGGGAGACCCAGTACTTC

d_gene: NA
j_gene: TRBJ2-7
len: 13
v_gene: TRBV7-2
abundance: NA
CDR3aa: CASSLGGRVEQYF
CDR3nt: TGTGCCAGCAGCTTAGGGGGTAGGGTCGAGCAGTACTTC

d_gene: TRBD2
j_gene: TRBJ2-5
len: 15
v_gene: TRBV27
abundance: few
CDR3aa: CASSRLAGPQETQYF
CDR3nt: TGTGCCAGCTCCAGACTAGCGGGACCCCAAGAGACCCAGTACTTC

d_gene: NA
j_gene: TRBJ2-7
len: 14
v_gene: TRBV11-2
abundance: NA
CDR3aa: CASSLGMDGDEQYF
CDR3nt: TGTGCCAGCAGCTTAGGCATGGATGGGGACGAGCAGTACTTC